Listed below are T cell receptor beta chains from one sample, sequenced in a study of shared clonotypes between healthy human individuals. The protocol was immunoSEQ multiplex PCR, while the TCRdb copy is restricted to in-frame clones and leaves out a portion. This sample carries over 2 million clones, roughly 94% of them seen once, and the ten largest clones take around 1.1%. Sequenced input: naive CD8+ T cells sorted from blood. The receptors were sampled from a young man in good health. The CDR3 runs from the conserved cysteine through the conserved F or W. D genes are given only for firm matches. Expanded clones are given a class, and other clones once, few, many or no size at all.

j_call clone_size d_call v_call cdr3_aa cdr3_nt
TRBJ1-4 NA NA TRBV5-4 CASSLEYGKKLFF TGTGCCAGCAGCTTGGAGTATGGTAAAAAACTGTTTTTT
TRBJ2-7 NA TRBD2 TRBV5-1 CASSLFAGGAEQYF TGCGCCAGCAGCTTATTCGCGGGAGGGGCCGAGCAGTACTTC
TRBJ2-7 NA NA TRBV19 CASSAFSGAYEQYF TGTGCCAGTAGTGCGTTCTCCGGAGCCTACGAGCAGTACTTC
TRBJ2-2 NA NA TRBV7-9 CASSTPGSGWDTGELFF TGTGCCAGCAGCACCCCGGGTAGCGGATGGGACACCGGGGAGCTGTTTTTT
TRBJ2-3 NA TRBD1 TRBV7-9 CASSSKGARADTQYF TGTGCCAGCAGCTCGAAGGGGGCCAGGGCAGATACGCAGTATTTT
TRBJ1-1 NA NA TRBV11-2 CASSLAARMNTEAFF TGTGCCAGCAGCTTAGCCGCCCGCATGAACACTGAAGCTTTCTTT
TRBJ1-1 NA NA TRBV2 CASSEVRQGHTEAFF TGTGCCAGCAGTGAAGTCCGCCAGGGCCACACTGAAGCTTTCTTT
TRBJ1-4 NA NA TRBV2 CASTEGGKDDEKLFF TGTGCCAGCACCGAGGGGGGAAAGGATGATGAAAAACTGTTTTTT
TRBJ2-3 NA NA TRBV11-3 CASTYPDRSTQYF TGTGCCAGCACCTACCCGGACAGATCCACGCAGTATTTT
TRBJ2-7 NA NA TRBV28 CATKEGASYEQYF TGTGCCACCAAAGAAGGGGCATCCTACGAGCAGTACTTC
TRBJ2-1 NA NA TRBV4-3 CASSQGGFYNEQFF TGCGCCAGCAGCCAAGGTGGCTTCTACAATGAGCAGTTCTTC
TRBJ2-2 few NA TRBV19 CASSFGMGLFF TGTGCCAGTAGTTTCGGGATGGGGCTGTTTTTT
TRBJ2-2 NA TRBD1 TRBV11-2 CASSPTGTGNTGELFF TGTGCCAGCAGCCCCACCGGGACAGGGAACACCGGGGAGCTGTTTTTT
TRBJ2-5 NA NA TRBV29-1 CSVFRGGQETQYF TGCAGCGTTTTTCGTGGGGGACAAGAGACCCAGTACTTC
TRBJ1-2 NA NA TRBV13 CASSSSQGEANYGYTF TGTGCCAGCAGCTCGTCCCAGGGCGAAGCTAACTATGGCTACACCTTC
TRBJ2-2 NA NA TRBV7-6 CASSPLFEYTGELFF TGTGCCAGCAGTCCTCTCTTTGAATACACCGGGGAGCTGTTTTTT
TRBJ2-7 NA TRBD1 TRBV13 CASSLYGQGAHEQYF TGTGCCAGCAGCCTCTACGGACAGGGAGCTCACGAGCAGTACTTC
TRBJ1-2 NA NA TRBV6-6 CASNPGTNYGYTF TGTGCCAGCAACCCCGGGACCAACTATGGCTACACCTTC
TRBJ2-2 NA NA TRBV27 CASSLSGAVKNTGELFF TGTGCCAGCAGTTTATCTGGCGCGGTAAAGAACACCGGGGAGCTGTTTTTT